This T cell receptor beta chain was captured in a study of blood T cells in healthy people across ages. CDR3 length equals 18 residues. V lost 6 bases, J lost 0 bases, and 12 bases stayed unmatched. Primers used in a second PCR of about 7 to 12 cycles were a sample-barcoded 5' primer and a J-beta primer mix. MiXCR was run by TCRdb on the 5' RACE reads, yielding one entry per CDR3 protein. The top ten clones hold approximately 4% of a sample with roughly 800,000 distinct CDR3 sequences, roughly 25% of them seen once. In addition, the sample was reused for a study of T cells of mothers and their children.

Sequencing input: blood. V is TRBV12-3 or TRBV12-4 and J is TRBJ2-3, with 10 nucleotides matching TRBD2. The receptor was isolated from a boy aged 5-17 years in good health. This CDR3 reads CASSPDLTSGPSTDTQYF. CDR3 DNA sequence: TGTGCCAGCAGCCCTGACCTGACTAGCGGGCCAAGCACAGATACGCAGTATTTT.